This entry is about one TCR beta chain. The antigen is unknown. Profiled with immunoSEQ multiplex PCR; TCRdb holds only in-frame clones, not every one. The sample yields approximately 36,000 clones, 85% to 95% seen once. The data are from a study of circulating and synovial CD4+ cells in juvenile arthritis. Study-level results: These blood cells shared more CDR3 sequences with synovium than bulk blood. Circulating pathogenic-like and bulk T cells looked alike by Vbeta family usage.

This CDR3 comprises 15 residues. Germline CDR1 is MNHEY and CDR2 is SMNVEV (reference sequence). The trim removed 5 bases at V and 7 bases at J, leaving 8 bases unmatched. Donors were patients with active juvenile idiopathic arthritis. This clonotype was obtained from a human donor with juvenile idiopathic arthritis. The chain combines TRBV27 with TRBJ1-5; 10 bases match TRBD1. The sample was CD4+ T cells from blood. CDR3 sequence: CASSPLDRGGQPQHF. In DNA, the CDR3 is TGTGCCAGCAGTCCCCTGGACAGGGGGGGACAGCCCCAGCATTTT.